Listed below are T cell receptor beta chains from one sample, sequenced in a study of T cell responses to AZD1222 COVID-19 vaccine. The assay was immunoSEQ multiplex PCR, and TCRdb's table has in-frame clones only and misses some. The table lists some 150,000 clones, around nine tenths of them singletons, with approximately 3.6% in the top ten. Sequencing used peripheral blood, obtained on day 0 of AZD1222 vaccination. The source is an adult in good health. CDR3s include the opening cysteine and the closing phenylalanine or tryptophan. Each record gives: D gene, clone size, J gene, V gene, CDR3 DNA, CDR3 protein. D genes are given only for firm matches. Expanded clones get a size class; other rows say once, few or many, or leave the size out.

D gene: -
clone size: -
J gene: TRBJ1-5
V gene: TRBV19
CDR3 DNA: TGTGCCAGTAGTATCGACAGGTACAATCAGCCCCAGCATTTT
CDR3 protein: CASSIDRYNQPQHF

D gene: TRBD2
clone size: once
J gene: TRBJ2-7
V gene: TRBV28
CDR3 DNA: TGTGCCAGCAGTTTAGGGCTAGCGGGGGGAATCCTGGGAGAGCAGTACTTC
CDR3 protein: CASSLGLAGGILGEQYF

D gene: -
clone size: -
J gene: TRBJ2-7
V gene: TRBV29-1
CDR3 DNA: TGCAGCGTTGGGTATTGGGGGCAGCTCTCCTACGAGCAGTACTTC
CDR3 protein: CSVGYWGQLSYEQYF

D gene: TRBD2
clone size: -
J gene: TRBJ2-5
V gene: TRBV7-8
CDR3 DNA: TGTGCCAGCAGCTCACTAGCGGGGGGGCCTGGGGAGACCCAGTACTTC
CDR3 protein: CASSSLAGGPGETQYF

D gene: -
clone size: -
J gene: TRBJ1-2
V gene: TRBV19
CDR3 DNA: TGTGCCAGTACCCCTGGGGGGGGATCGCGAGGCTACACCTTC
CDR3 protein: CASTPGGGSRGYTF

D gene: -
clone size: -
J gene: TRBJ1-2
V gene: TRBV5-6
CDR3 DNA: TGTGCCAGCAGCTTAGTCACTCCAGCGGGCCATGGCTACACCTTC
CDR3 protein: CASSLVTPAGHGYTF

D gene: TRBD2
clone size: -
J gene: TRBJ2-2
V gene: TRBV19
CDR3 DNA: TGTGCCAGTAGTCTCGGGACTAGCGGGGCAAACACCGGGGAGCTGTTTTTT
CDR3 protein: CASSLGTSGANTGELFF

D gene: TRBD1
clone size: -
J gene: TRBJ1-2
V gene: TRBV2
CDR3 DNA: TGTGCCAGCAGGGCGGACAGGGGGCACGGCTACACCTTC
CDR3 protein: CASRADRGHGYTF

D gene: -
clone size: -
J gene: TRBJ1-2
V gene: TRBV6-2/TRBV6-3
CDR3 DNA: TGTGCCAGCAGTTCCCCCTGGGAGCGCCCCTATGGCTACACCTTC
CDR3 protein: CASSSPWERPYGYTF

D gene: -
clone size: -
J gene: TRBJ2-2
V gene: TRBV4-3
CDR3 DNA: TGCGCCAGCAGCCAATCCGGTGCGCTGGACACCGGGGAGCTGTTTTTT
CDR3 protein: CASSQSGALDTGELFF

D gene: TRBD1
clone size: -
J gene: TRBJ2-7
V gene: TRBV19
CDR3 DNA: TGTGCCAGTAGTATCCTCAGGACAGGCGCAGGCCGCAACCCCTACGAGCAGTACTTC
CDR3 protein: CASSILRTGAGRNPYEQYF

D gene: -
clone size: once
J gene: TRBJ1-1
V gene: TRBV18
CDR3 DNA: TGTGCCAGCTCACCGAGGCAGAACACTGAAGCTTTCTTT
CDR3 protein: CASSPRQNTEAFF

D gene: TRBD1
clone size: few
J gene: TRBJ1-2
V gene: TRBV3-1/TRBV3-2
CDR3 DNA: TGTGCCAGCAGCCAAGTGGGGACAGGGATGAGTGGCTACACCTTC
CDR3 protein: CASSQVGTGMSGYTF

D gene: TRBD1
clone size: -
J gene: TRBJ1-2
V gene: TRBV9
CDR3 DNA: TGTGCCAGCAGCGGAACAGGGGGCTATGGCTACACCTTC
CDR3 protein: CASSGTGGYGYTF

D gene: -
clone size: -
J gene: TRBJ2-7
V gene: TRBV29-1
CDR3 DNA: TGCAGCGTTGAAGATAGCGAACCCTACGAGCAGTACTTC
CDR3 protein: CSVEDSEPYEQYF

D gene: TRBD1
clone size: -
J gene: TRBJ2-7
V gene: TRBV19
CDR3 DNA: TGTGCCAGTAGTCCGAGATGGACAGGGGGGTTTTGGTACGAGCAGTACTTC
CDR3 protein: CASSPRWTGGFWYEQYF

D gene: TRBD1
clone size: -
J gene: TRBJ1-3
V gene: TRBV6-1
CDR3 DNA: TGTGCCAGCAGTGACGGGACAGGGTCTGGAAACACCATATATTTT
CDR3 protein: CASSDGTGSGNTIYF

D gene: -
clone size: -
J gene: TRBJ2-7
V gene: TRBV14
CDR3 DNA: TGTGCCAGCAGCCAAACTGGCAGGAGCCCCTACGAGCAGTACTTC
CDR3 protein: CASSQTGRSPYEQYF

D gene: TRBD1
clone size: -
J gene: TRBJ1-3
V gene: TRBV7-9
CDR3 DNA: TGTGCCAGCAGCCTGACAGGGCCCCCGGGAAACACCATATATTTT
CDR3 protein: CASSLTGPPGNTIYF

D gene: -
clone size: -
J gene: TRBJ2-3
V gene: TRBV19
CDR3 DNA: TGTGCCAGTAGTCGGGCGGGGCGCACAGATACGCAGTATTTT
CDR3 protein: CASSRAGRTDTQYF

D gene: -
clone size: -
J gene: TRBJ1-1
V gene: TRBV19
CDR3 DNA: TGTGCCAGTAGTATCCGTGATGGGGAAGCTTTCTTT
CDR3 protein: CASSIRDGEAFF

D gene: -
clone size: -
J gene: TRBJ1-2
V gene: TRBV3-1/TRBV3-2
CDR3 DNA: TGTGCCAGCAGCCAAGTTGAAGCCGGCTACACCTTC
CDR3 protein: CASSQVEAGYTF

D gene: -
clone size: -
J gene: TRBJ2-7
V gene: TRBV27
CDR3 DNA: TGTGCCAGCAGTTTGGACATGGGGGTTTGGTACGAGCAGTACTTC
CDR3 protein: CASSLDMGVWYEQYF

D gene: -
clone size: -
J gene: TRBJ2-7
V gene: TRBV5-1
CDR3 DNA: TGCGCCAGCAGCTTGGCCCGAGGGGCCGGTCTTTACGAGCAGTACTTC
CDR3 protein: CASSLARGAGLYEQYF

D gene: -
clone size: -
J gene: TRBJ1-1
V gene: TRBV6-2/TRBV6-3
CDR3 DNA: TGTGCCAGCAGTTATAAGGGGGAGGCGACTGAAGCTTTCTTT
CDR3 protein: CASSYKGEATEAFF

D gene: -
clone size: -
J gene: TRBJ1-3
V gene: TRBV30
CDR3 DNA: TGTGCCTGGAGTCAAGGGAGCTTCGGTGGAAACACCATATATTTT
CDR3 protein: CAWSQGSFGGNTIYF

D gene: -
clone size: -
J gene: TRBJ1-4
V gene: TRBV29-1
CDR3 DNA: TGCAGCGCCCAGCCAACAACTAATGAAAAACTGTTTTTT
CDR3 protein: CSAQPTTNEKLFF